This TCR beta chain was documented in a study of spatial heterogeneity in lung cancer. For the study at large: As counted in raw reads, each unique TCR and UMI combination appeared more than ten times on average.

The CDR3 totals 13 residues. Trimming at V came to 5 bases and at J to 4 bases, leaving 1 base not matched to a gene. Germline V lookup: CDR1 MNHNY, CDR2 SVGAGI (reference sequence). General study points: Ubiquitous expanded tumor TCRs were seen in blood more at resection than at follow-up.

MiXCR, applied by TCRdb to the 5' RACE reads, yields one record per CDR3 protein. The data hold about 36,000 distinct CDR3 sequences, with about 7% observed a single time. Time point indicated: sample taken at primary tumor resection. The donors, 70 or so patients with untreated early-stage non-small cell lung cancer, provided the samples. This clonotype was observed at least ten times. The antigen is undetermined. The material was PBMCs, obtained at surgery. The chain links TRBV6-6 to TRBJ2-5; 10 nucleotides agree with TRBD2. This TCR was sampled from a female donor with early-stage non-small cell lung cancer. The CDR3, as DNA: TGTGCCAGCAGTAGCGGGGGGGCAGAGACCCAGTACTTC. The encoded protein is CASSSGGAETQYF.